Listed below are T cell receptor beta chains from one sample, sequenced in a study of cytomegalovirus exposure and HLA in healthy donors. Assay used: immunoSEQ multiplex PCR; TCRdb lists only in-frame clones, some missing. The sample carries about 140,000 clones, around 80% recorded once. Sequences were obtained from PBMCs. All receptors derive from a man between 35 and 55 years old in good health and CMV-seropositive. The CDR3 runs from the conserved cysteine through the conserved F or W. The listing skips clone size in some rows; elsewhere it reads once, few, many or a size class.

clone_size: NA
j_call: TRBJ2-1
v_call: TRBV29-1
cdr3_aa: CSVDSVRTYNEQFF

clone_size: few
j_call: TRBJ1-3
v_call: TRBV16
cdr3_aa: CASSQLGNTIYF

clone_size: NA
j_call: TRBJ2-1
v_call: TRBV7-9
cdr3_aa: CASSPRTSAYNEQFF

clone_size: NA
j_call: TRBJ2-1
v_call: TRBV19
cdr3_aa: CASSRAISYNEQFF

clone_size: NA
j_call: TRBJ1-4
v_call: TRBV27
cdr3_aa: CASRATYRPNEKLFF

clone_size: NA
j_call: TRBJ1-2
v_call: TRBV6-4
cdr3_aa: CASSLAQGAGYGYTF

clone_size: NA
j_call: TRBJ2-7
v_call: TRBV11-2
cdr3_aa: CASSGIGGGLYYEQYF

clone_size: NA
j_call: TRBJ1-2
v_call: TRBV6-5
cdr3_aa: CASSYWGQGGRDGYTF

clone_size: NA
j_call: TRBJ1-1
v_call: TRBV28
cdr3_aa: CASSPDRGRNTEAFF

clone_size: NA
j_call: TRBJ1-1
v_call: TRBV2
cdr3_aa: CASSYDRVEAFF

clone_size: NA
j_call: TRBJ2-2
v_call: TRBV7-6
cdr3_aa: CASSLQGAWTGELFF

clone_size: NA
j_call: TRBJ2-7
v_call: TRBV7-2
cdr3_aa: CASSLAQGARQYF

clone_size: NA
j_call: TRBJ1-5
v_call: TRBV4-2
cdr3_aa: CASSQVPRGKGNQPQHF

clone_size: NA
j_call: TRBJ1-1
v_call: TRBV6-5
cdr3_aa: CASIRQGQGTEAFF

clone_size: NA
j_call: TRBJ2-1
v_call: TRBV7-6
cdr3_aa: CASSLGGSEQFF

clone_size: NA
j_call: TRBJ2-7
v_call: TRBV13
cdr3_aa: CASSSLPRDRVTYEQYF

clone_size: NA
j_call: TRBJ2-1
v_call: TRBV5-4
cdr3_aa: CASSLAPGTAPNEQFF

clone_size: NA
j_call: TRBJ1-1
v_call: TRBV7-9
cdr3_aa: CASSVTGNTEAFF

clone_size: once
j_call: TRBJ2-1
v_call: TRBV4-3
cdr3_aa: CASSQGLKVYEQFF

clone_size: NA
j_call: TRBJ2-2
v_call: TRBV29-1
cdr3_aa: CSANGLAAGELFF

clone_size: NA
j_call: TRBJ2-2
v_call: TRBV2
cdr3_aa: CASTRTGLAETGELFF

clone_size: once
j_call: NA
v_call: TRBV7-9
cdr3_aa: CASSQTSGGATYEQYF